Shown below are 25 T cell receptor beta chains from a single sample sequenced in a study of response to subunit inactivated influenza vaccine. TCRdb reprocessed the RT-PCR reads via MiXCR and lists one record per CDR3 protein. Here the sample spans hundreds of thousands of distinct CDR3 sequences, about a fifth being singletons. The material sequenced was PBMCs from blood, taken about 19 months after vaccination. All receptors come from a man aged 50 to 75 who received an inactivated influenza vaccine.

The chain combines TRBV11-2 with TRBJ1-4, with D possibly being TRBD1 (5 bases). CDR3 size: 19 residues. Germline values: CDR1 SGHAT, CDR2 FQNNGV. The V and J ends lost 1 base and 4 bases respectively, with 22 bases between them. CDR3 residues: CASSLGPRWGGGSNEKLFF. CDR3 sequence (DNA): TGTGCCAGCAGCTTAGGTCCCCGATGGGGCGGGGGTAGTAATGAAAAACTGTTTTTT.

There are a few counts of this clonotype. V is TRBV27 and J is TRBJ1-1, with a possible D match to TRBD1 (5 bases). The CDR3 runs 13 residues. CDR1 and CDR2 (germline): MNHEY, SMNVEV (reference sequence). With 3 bases removed from V and 7 bases from J, the gap between germline ends came to 12 bases. The CDR3 coding sequence is TGTGCCAGCAGTTTTGAGGGGATGGATGAAGCTTTCTTT. Translated, it gives CASSFEGMDEAFF.

This clonotype was counted between two and nine times. The chain recombines TRBV20-1 with TRBJ1-1, with 8 positions matching TRBD1. The ends lost 5 bases at V and 3 bases at J; junction bases unmatched: 8. The CDR3 consists of 14 residues. Germline V gene data show CDR1 as DFQATT and CDR2 as SNEGSKA (reference sequence). CDR3 DNA sequence: TGCAGTGCTGCACCAGGGGGCCTAGACACTGAAGCTTTCTTT. Translated, it gives CSAAPGGLDTEAFF.

This clonotype was detected ten times or more. The chain employs TRBV28 and TRBJ2-3; the D call may be TRBD1 or TRBD2 (5 bases each). Trimming took off 3 bases at V and 0 bases at J, with 7 bases between the two ends. Germline V lookup: CDR1 MDHEN, CDR2 SYDVKM. The length of the CDR3 is 14 residues. The CDR3 sequence: CASSFRESTDTQYF. Here the CDR3 DNA reads TGTGCCAGCAGTTTCAGGGAGAGCACAGATACGCAGTATTTT.

This clonotype was counted ten times or more. CDR3 DNA sequence: TGTGCCAGCAGCGACCGGACAGGACGCTATGGCTACACCTTC. This gives the protein CASSDRTGRYGYTF. This chain joins TRBV7-2 and TRBJ1-2; TRBD1 aligns across 7 bases. The CDR3 runs to 14 residues. Germline V gene lookup returns CDR1 SGHTA and CDR2 FQGNSA. Unmatched junction bases numbered 7, after V lost 5 bases and J lost 4 bases.

The gene calls are TRBV3-1 and TRBJ1-2; possible D gene TRBD1, 5 bases. V lost 4 bases to trimming and J lost 7 bases, with 13 bases between them. This CDR3 has 13 amino acids. Looked up from germline, CDR1 is LGHDT and CDR2 is YNNKEL (reference sequence). CDR3 in DNA: TGTGCCAGCAGCCGAGGGGAAGCTCGTGGCTACACCTTC. This translates into CASSRGEARGYTF.

This clonotype was recorded at least ten times. The genes are TRBV4-3 and TRBJ2-1; D is perhaps TRBD2 (5 bases). Trimming stripped 0 bases from V and 7 bases from J, with 7 bases between. The germline CDR1 and CDR2 sequences are LGHNA and YSLEER. CDR3 length: 13 residues. The chain's CDR3 is CASSQERGNEQFF. The CDR3 coding sequence is TGCGCCAGCAGCCAAGAACGCGGGAATGAGCAGTTCTTC.

This clonotype was seen ten or more times. The genes are TRBV6-2 or TRBV6-3 and TRBJ1-1; D gene ambiguous. The V end was cut by 5 bases, the J end by 3 bases, with 19 bases between. The germline V gene has CDR1 MNHEY and CDR2 SVGEGT. The CDR3 consists of 16 residues. DNA for the CDR3: TGTGCCAGCAGTCTACCGGGGAGGGTCGCCGACACTGAAGCTTTCTTT. Translated, it gives CASSLPGRVADTEAFF.

This clonotype was detected only a few times. The chain is built from TRBV20-1 and TRBJ1-6; D gene unclear. V dropped 0 bases and J dropped 10 bases, with 16 bases sitting between them. CDR3 length equals 15 residues. Per germline, CDR1 DFQATT and CDR2 SNEGSKA (reference sequence). The CDR3 region is CSARDSQGIGSPLHF. The CDR3 DNA sequence: TGCAGTGCTAGAGATTCTCAAGGGATAGGGTCACCCCTCCACTTT.

This clonotype was seen repeatedly, ten times or more. J is TRBJ2-7 and V is TRBV20-1, with 10 nucleotides matching TRBD2. The CDR3 consists of 14 residues. The germline V gene encodes CDR1 DFQATT and CDR2 SNEGSKA (reference sequence). V shed 2 bases and J 6 bases; nucleotides not matched to a gene: 7. The CDR3 region has the DNA TGCAGTGCTAGACCTAGCGGGAGCCTTCGCGAGCAGTACTTC. It codes for CSARPSGSLREQYF.

This clonotype has a count of ten or more. The chain carries TRBV14 and TRBJ1-2, with a tentative D call TRBD1 (6 bases). In germline, CDR1 is SGHDN, CDR2 FVKESK. V was pared by 4 bases and J by 4 bases, with 16 bases between. This CDR3 is built from 15 residues. The CDR3 protein is CASSLNRAPSYGYTF. The CDR3 region has the DNA TGTGCCAGCAGCCTAAACAGGGCACCGAGCTATGGCTACACCTTC.

As regards this clonotype: The germline gene is not matched at one end of the junction; a read error may be the cause. The chain employs TRBV29-1 and TRBJ2-7; tentative D call: TRBD1 (6 bases). CDR1 and CDR2 (germline): SQVTM, ANQGSEA. This CDR3 has 13 amino acids. The CDR3 spells CSVEGTSPYEQYF. In DNA, the CDR3 is TGCAGCGTGGAAGGGACATCCCCCTACGAGCAGTACTTC.

There are a few counts of this clonotype. CDR3 loop: CASSQEGVRPGAFF. The CDR3 DNA reads as TGTGCCAGCAGCCAGGAGGGAGTTCGTCCCGGGGCTTTCTTT. The V call is TRBV7-9, the J call TRBJ1-1; the D is unclear. Trimming removed 5 bases at V and 11 bases at J, with 21 bases between. Per the germline V gene, CDR1 is SEHNR and CDR2 is FQNEAQ (reference sequence). This CDR3 is 14 amino acids long.

The chain combines TRBV16 with TRBJ2-7; D unresolved. The germline V gene encodes CDR1 KGHSY and CDR2 FQNENV. The CDR3 sequence is 13 residues long. The germline V and J ends were trimmed by 2 bases and 2 bases, with 7 bases remaining between them. CDR3 nucleotide sequence: TGTGCCAGCAGCCAAATCTCGGCCTACGAGCAGTACTTC. As protein: CASSQISAYEQYF.

In this sample, this clonotype turned up many times. This chain uses TRBV27 with TRBJ1-1, with D possibly being TRBD1 (5 bases). This CDR3 region has 13 residues. Germline CDR1 and CDR2: MNHEY and SMNVEV (reference sequence). The ends were cut back, 2 bases at V and 4 bases at J, with 8 bases in the middle. Written as DNA, the CDR3 is TGTGCCAGCAGTTTAGGGGCGTCCACTGAAGCTTTCTTT. It encodes CASSLGASTEAFF.

This chain joins TRBV5-1 and TRBJ2-1, with 9 bases that match TRBD1. Per the germline V gene, CDR1 is SGHRS and CDR2 is YFSETQ. CDR3 length equals 19 residues. The V gene end was trimmed by 6 bases and the J gene end by 2 bases; junction bases not matched to a gene: 18. In DNA form, the CDR3 reads TGCGCCAGCACTAACCCGGGACAGGGATTGAAAGACGCCTACAATGAGCAGTTCTTC. It yields the protein CASTNPGQGLKDAYNEQFF.

This clonotype was recorded at least ten times. The chain is built from TRBV7-9 and TRBJ1-2, with D unclear. Per the germline V gene, CDR1 is SEHNR and CDR2 is FQNEAQ (reference sequence). There are 16 residues in the CDR3. V dropped 0 bases and J dropped 3 bases, with 14 bases sitting between them. As DNA, the CDR3 is TGTGCCAGCAGCTTAGCAACGGGCCTCGGGGACTATGGCTACACCTTC. It encodes CASSLATGLGDYGYTF.

The genes are TRBV2 and TRBJ2-7; D ambiguous. The CDR3 length is 15 residues. Germline V gene lookup returns CDR1 SNHLY and CDR2 FYNNEI. Trimming removed 7 bases from V and 3 bases from J, with 19 bases in between. Here the CDR3 DNA reads TGTGCCAGCACTGCGACGAGAAGAGGAAACTACGAGCAGTACTTC. It codes for CASTATRRGNYEQYF.

A few counts support this clonotype. This chain uses TRBV5-1 with TRBJ2-7, with 7 bases matching TRBD2. Per germline, CDR1 SGHRS and CDR2 YFSETQ. The CDR3 sequence is 14 residues long. V dropped 4 bases and J dropped 6; count of bases not matched to a gene: 10. The CDR3 spells CASSLSGESFEQYF. The CDR3 DNA sequence: TGCGCCAGCAGCCTGAGCGGGGAGAGCTTCGAGCAGTACTTC.

This clonotype was recorded at least ten times. The rearrangement joins TRBV29-1 to TRBJ2-2; possibly TRBD2 for D (6 bases). The CDR3 has 14 residues. Trimming pared 5 bases from V and 2 bases from J, leaving 12 bases between. The germline V gene encodes CDR1 SQVTM and CDR2 ANQGSEA. CDR3 coding DNA: TGCAGCGTTTACGGGAGAAGTAACACCGGGGAGCTGTTTTTT. Translated: CSVYGRSNTGELFF.

The chain employs TRBV10-3 and TRBJ2-7, with D possibly called TRBD1 or TRBD2 (6 bases each). Germline V gene data show CDR1 as ENHRY and CDR2 as SYGVKD. The CDR3 is 14 amino acids. V lost 7 bases, J lost 7 bases, and 20 bases lay in between. This chain's CDR3 is CAIKGGTGLGEQYF. In DNA form, the CDR3 reads TGTGCCATCAAGGGAGGAACAGGGTTGGGAGAGCAGTACTTC.

As to this clonotype: The junction departs from germline at one end; a sequencing error may be responsible. V gene TRBV20-1 combines with J gene TRBJ1-5; D not resolved. Per germline, CDR1 DFQATT and CDR2 SNEGSKA (reference sequence). The CDR3 sequence is 18 residues long. The CDR3 loop reads CSVRGQVWGDYSNQPQHF. CDR3 sequence (DNA): TGCAGTGTTAGAGGCCAGGTTTGGGGAGATTATAGCAATCAGCCCCAGCATTTT.

This clonotype came up a few times. The chain carries TRBV12-3 or TRBV12-4 and TRBJ2-1; D may be TRBD1 or TRBD2 (6 bases each). The CDR3 covers 15 residues. V was shortened by 0 bases and J by 3 bases, with 9 bases between the two germline ends. The DNA for the CDR3 is TGTGCCAGCAGTTTAGCGGGGGGCTACTACAATGAGCAGTTCTTC. It is translated as CASSLAGGYYNEQFF.

This clonotype occurred many times. The V call is TRBV12-3 or TRBV12-4, the J call TRBJ1-5, with no clear D. This CDR3 is 15 amino acids long. Trimming removed 7 bases at V and 5 bases at J, with 18 bases between. The CDR3 bases are TGTGCCAGCAACCCGGGAGGATCAATGGATCAGCCCCAGCATTTT. It codes for CASNPGGSMDQPQHF.

In this sample, this clonotype turned up a few times. This chain joins TRBV7-2 and TRBJ1-2; 8 bases are shared with TRBD1. From germline, CDR1 is SGHTA and CDR2 FQGNSA. V lost 2 bases and J lost 8; bases outside the gene matches: 7. CDR3 size: 14 residues. The CDR3 coding sequence is TGTGCCAGCAGCTTAACCGGACAGGGCATAGGCTACACCTTC. This gives the protein CASSLTGQGIGYTF.